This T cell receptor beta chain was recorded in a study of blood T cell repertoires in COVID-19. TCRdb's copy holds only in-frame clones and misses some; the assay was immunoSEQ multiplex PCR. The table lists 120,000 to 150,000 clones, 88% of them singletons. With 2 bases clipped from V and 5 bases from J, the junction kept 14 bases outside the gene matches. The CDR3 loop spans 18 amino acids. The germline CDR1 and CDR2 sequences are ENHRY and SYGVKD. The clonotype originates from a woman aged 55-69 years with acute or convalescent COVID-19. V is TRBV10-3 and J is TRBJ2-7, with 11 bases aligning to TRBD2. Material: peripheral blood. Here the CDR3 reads CAISEGLAGGRRINEQYF. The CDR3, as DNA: TGTGCCATCAGTGAGGGGCTAGCGGGGGGAAGGAGGATCAACGAGCAGTACTTC.